Listed below are T cell receptor beta chains from one sample, sequenced in a study of T cells in Graves' hyperthyroidism and ophthalmopathy. In TCRdb, the multiplex PCR reads were re-called with MiXCR into one record per CDR3 protein. The data hold a few hundred thousand distinct CDR3 sequences, with about 20% observed a single time. What was sequenced was blood. The receptors were sampled from a woman in her forties or fifties with Graves' hyperthyroidism. Both conserved end residues are part of each CDR3. D genes are given only for firm matches. Size tells how often a clone was seen (once, few, many) or the class of an expanded clone, and some rows leave it out.

TRBD1	once	TRBJ2-4	TRBV20-1	TGCAGTGCTCCTGACAGGGCGAAAAACATTCAGTACTTC	CSAPDRAKNIQYF
TRBD2	many	TRBJ2-1	TRBV6-1	TGTGCCAGCAGCCTCCTAGCGGGAAGGAATGAGCAGTTCTTC	CASSLLAGRNEQFF
.	once	TRBJ2-7	TRBV20-1	TGCAGTGCCCGGGCGGCGCCAACTATGTCCTACGAGCAGTACTTC	CSARAAPTMSYEQYF
TRBD1	many	TRBJ1-1	TRBV7-8	TGTGCCAGCAGCCCCTGGACAGGAGAGAACACTGAAGCTTTCTTT	CASSPWTGENTEAFF
TRBD2	many	TRBJ2-1	TRBV7-9	TGTGCCAGCAGCCCCCGACTAGCGGGGGGGAATGAGCAGTTCTTC	CASSPRLAGGNEQFF
.	.	TRBJ1-1	TRBV11-2	TGTGCCAGCAGCCGACCAAAGCCTGAAGCTTTCTTT	CASSRPKPEAFF
.	.	TRBJ1-6	TRBV6-1	TGTGCCAGCAGCCCGGGAGATTTGGGGAATTCACCCCTCCACTTT	CASSPGDLGNSPLHF
TRBD1	few	TRBJ1-2	TRBV5-4	TGTGCCAGCAGCGGGACAGAGCCTTACTATGGCTACACCTTC	CASSGTEPYYGYTF
.	many	TRBJ1-2	TRBV12-3/TRBV12-4	TGTGCCAGCAGTTTAAGGGGGGTCGAAAATGGCTACACCTTC	CASSLRGVENGYTF
.	.	TRBJ1-1	TRBV11-1	TGTGCCAGCAGCGGGGACGGGAACACTGAAGCTTTCTTT	CASSGDGNTEAFF
TRBD2	.	TRBJ2-3	TRBV27	TGTGCCGGCAGCTTAACTAGCGGGGGGACGCAGTATTTT	CAGSLTSGGTQYF
TRBD2	many	TRBJ2-7	TRBV20-1	TGCAGTGCTAGAGCCAGCGGGAGGACGTCCTACGAGCAGTACTTC	CSARASGRTSYEQYF
.	few	TRBJ2-7	TRBV4-1	TGCGCCAGCAGCCAAGTGGACGGGGCGTACTACGAGCAGTACTTC	CASSQVDGAYYEQYF
TRBD1	many	TRBJ1-1	TRBV13	TGTGCCAGCAGAGATAAGGGGGCAGGTACCACTGAAGCTTTCTTT	CASRDKGAGTTEAFF
TRBD1	few	TRBJ1-6	TRBV20-1	TGCAGTGCTAGGACGCCCGGGACAGCTCTTCCCCTCCACTTT	CSARTPGTALPLHF
.	.	TRBJ1-2	TRBV6-5	TGTGCCAGCAGTTACTCGAGTGGTTTGAGCCTCTATGGCTACACCTTC	CASSYSSGLSLYGYTF
.	.	TRBJ2-2	TRBV5-1	TGCGCCAGCAGCTTGGAAGATACGACCGGGGAGCTGTTTTTT	CASSLEDTTGELFF
TRBD1	.	TRBJ1-1	TRBV10-3	TGTGCCATCAGTGAGTGGGGACAGGGGTCGGGATCCACTGAAGCTTTCTTT	CAISEWGQGSGSTEAFF
TRBD2	few	TRBJ2-2	TRBV7-3	TGTGCCAGCAGCTCGCTAGCGGGAGGGCCGGGCGGGGAGCTGTTTTTT	CASSSLAGGPGGELFF
.	.	TRBJ1-5	TRBV12-3/TRBV12-4	TGTGCCAGCAGTTTAGTAGATGATCAGCCCCAGCATTTT	CASSLVDDQPQHF
.	.	TRBJ2-3	TRBV5-1	TGCGCCAGCAGCTTGGCCTTGGATGGGACAGATACGCAGTATTTT	CASSLALDGTDTQYF
TRBD2	many	TRBJ2-1	TRBV18	TGTGCCAGCTCACCGACGGGAGGATCCTACAATGAGCAGTTCTTC	CASSPTGGSYNEQFF
TRBD2	.	TRBJ2-5	TRBV5-1	TGCGCCAGCAGCTTGGGGACTAGCGGGGGGGCGCTCCAAGAGACCCAGTACTTC	CASSLGTSGGALQETQYF
.	many	TRBJ1-5	TRBV27	TGTGCCAGCAGTCCAGGACTGTCCAATCAGCCCCAGCATTTT	CASSPGLSNQPQHF
.	few	TRBJ1-2	TRBV18	TGTGCCAGCTCACCCTGGGACGCTGGTGGCTACACCTTC	CASSPWDAGGYTF
.	many	TRBJ2-1	TRBV30	TGTGCCGCCCAGGACGCTGCCTCCTACAATGAGCAGTTCTTC	CAAQDAASYNEQFF
.	many	TRBJ1-1	TRBV28	TGTGCCAGCAGTTCTACGACGTTTCAAGCTTTCTTT	CASSSTTFQAFF
.	.	TRBJ1-1	TRBV6-1	TGTGCCAGCAGTCTTCTACAGGGCAATTTTAACACTGAAGCTTTCTTT	CASSLLQGNFNTEAFF
.	few	TRBJ1-5	TRBV2	TGTGCCAGCCGGGACATCAATAGCAATCAGCCCCAGCATTTT	CASRDINSNQPQHF
.	many	TRBJ1-4	TRBV14	TGTGCCAGCAGCCAAGTTGCGGGTGAAAAACTGTTTTTT	CASSQVAGEKLFF
TRBD2	many	TRBJ2-3	TRBV2	TGTGCCAGCAGGAAAGAATGGCTAGCGGGAGGTTCAGATACGCAGTATTTT	CASRKEWLAGGSDTQYF
.	few	TRBJ2-2	TRBV6-2/TRBV6-3	TGTGCCAGCAGTTACCCCCCCGGGGAGCTGTTTTTT	CASSYPPGELFF
TRBD2	.	TRBJ2-2	TRBV12-3/TRBV12-4	TGTGCCAGCAGTTTAAGGAGCGGGAGTGCAACCGGGGAGCTGTTTTTT	CASSLRSGSATGELFF
.	few	TRBJ2-2	TRBV11-3	TGTGCCAGCAGCACCCAACAGGGTACCGGGGAGCTGTTTTTT	CASSTQQGTGELFF
TRBD1	many	TRBJ2-1	TRBV12-3/TRBV12-4	TGTGCCAGCACCCAGGGACAGGGGGCGCGGAATGAGCAGTTCTTC	CASTQGQGARNEQFF
.	many	TRBJ1-1	TRBV30	TGTGCCTGGAGTCATCGGGGGGGCGAGGGCACTGAAGCTTTCTTT	CAWSHRGGEGTEAFF
.	many	TRBJ2-3	TRBV3-1	TGTGCCAGCAGCTTCCCGGGACGTGGAGATACGCAGTATTTT	CASSFPGRGDTQYF
.	once	TRBJ1-2	TRBV19	TGTGCCAGTAGTATAAGAGGACGGAAGGGCTACACCTTC	CASSIRGRKGYTF
.	many	TRBJ1-1	TRBV6-1	TGTGCCAGCAGTTCCGTCGGGCAGCACATGAACACTGAAGCTTTCTTT	CASSSVGQHMNTEAFF
TRBD2	many	TRBJ2-3	TRBV5-1	TGCGCCAGCAGCCCCAGGACTAGCGGGACCGCCACAGATACGCAGTATTTT	CASSPRTSGTATDTQYF
TRBD2	.	TRBJ2-3	TRBV11-2	TGTGCCAGCAGCTTAAACGCGGGAGCGGGAAATGTTATAGATACGCAGTATTTT	CASSLNAGAGNVIDTQYF
.	.	TRBJ1-2	TRBV7-8	TGTGCCAGCAGCTCCAGAAATAACTATGGCTACACCTTC	CASSSRNNYGYTF
.	.	TRBJ2-3	TRBV5-1	TGCGCCAGCAGCTTGCGGGTCGGCGGCACAGATACGCAGTATTTT	CASSLRVGGTDTQYF
TRBD2	many	TRBJ2-3	TRBV2	TGTGCCACCCGGACTAGCGGGGGTGCAGATACGCAGTATTTT	CATRTSGGADTQYF